Sequencing of this TCR beta chain was carried out in a study of T cell responses to AZD1222 COVID-19 vaccine. Broader study findings: Vaccine-associated CD4 TCRs ranged over spike, dominating at 160-218 and 743-854. Repertoire sampling happened only post peak T cell response. Spike-specific TCR breadth and depth rose after two AZD1222 doses.

Pooling covered second doses at about 4 or about 12 weeks. Sequencing used immunoSEQ multiplex PCR; TCRdb keeps in-frame clones, though not all of them. The sample records 110,000 to 150,000 clones, approximately 90% being singletons. This clone was seen only once. Its target is unknown. This CDR3 region has 14 residues. The V gene end was trimmed by 4 bases and the J gene end by 4 bases; junction bases not matched to a gene: 5. CDR1 and CDR2 (germline): WSHSY, SAAADI. The receptor was isolated from an adult who received the AZD1222 COVID-19 vaccine. The gene calls are TRBV10-2 and TRBJ1-2, with TRBD1 identical over 8 bases. Specimen: peripheral blood, collected 28 days after the second AZD1222 dose. The CDR3 sequence is CASSAQGATYGYTF. For the CDR3, the DNA is TGCGCCAGCAGTGCCCAGGGGGCTACCTATGGCTACACCTTC.